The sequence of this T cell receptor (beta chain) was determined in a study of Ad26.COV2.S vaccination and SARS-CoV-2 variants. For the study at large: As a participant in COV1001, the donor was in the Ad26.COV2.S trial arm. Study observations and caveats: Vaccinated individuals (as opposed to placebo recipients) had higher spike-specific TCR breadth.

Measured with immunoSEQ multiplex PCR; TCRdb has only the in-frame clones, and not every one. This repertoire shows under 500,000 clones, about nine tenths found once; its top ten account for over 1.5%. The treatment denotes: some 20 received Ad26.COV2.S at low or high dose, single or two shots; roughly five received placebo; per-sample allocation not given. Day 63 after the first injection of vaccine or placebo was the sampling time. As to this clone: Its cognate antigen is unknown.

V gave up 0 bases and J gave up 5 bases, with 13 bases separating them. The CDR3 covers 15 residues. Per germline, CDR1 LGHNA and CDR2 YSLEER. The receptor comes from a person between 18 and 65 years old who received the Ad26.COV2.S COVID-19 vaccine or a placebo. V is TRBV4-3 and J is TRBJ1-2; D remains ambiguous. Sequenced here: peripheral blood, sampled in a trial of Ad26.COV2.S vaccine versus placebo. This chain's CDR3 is CASSQDPSGIYGYTF. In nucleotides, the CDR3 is TGCGCCAGCAGCCAAGACCCATCGGGGATATATGGCTACACCTTC.